Presented here are 30 T cell receptor beta chains from one specimen sequenced in a study of OX40 agonist ivuxolimab in advanced cancers. Data came from immunoSEQ multiplex PCR; TCRdb stores just in-frame clones and leaves some out. The table records more than 12,000 clones, 80% of them present only once. The source was CD4+ or CD8+ T cells sorted from blood, collected in a trial of the OX40 agonist ivuxolimab. The receptors here all came from an adult with an advanced solid tumor such as melanoma, head and neck, liver or kidney cancer.

The gene calls are TRBV11-3 and TRBJ2-7; 7 bases are a match to TRBD2. After removal of 3 bases from V and 3 bases from J, the junction contained 8 bases not matched to a gene. This CDR3 spans 15 amino acids. Germline CDR1 is SGHNT and CDR2 is YENEEA. The CDR3 reads CASSFGAGTNYEQYF. CDR3 coding DNA: TGTGCCAGCAGCTTTGGAGCGGGAACAAACTACGAGCAGTACTTC. The full variable domain, completed using reference TRBV11-3 and TRBJ2-7, is EAGVVQSPRYKIIEKKQPVAFWCNPISGHNTLYWYLQNLGQGPELLIRYENEEAVDDSQLPKDRFSAERLKGVDSTLKIQPAELGDSAVYLCASSFGAGTNYEQYFGPGTRLTVT.

This chain uses TRBV9 with TRBJ1-1; tentatively, D is TRBD1 (5 bases). The V gene's germline CDR1 is SGDLS and CDR2 YYNGEE. This CDR3 has 13 amino acids. Trimming removed 4 bases from V and 2 bases from J, with 9 bases in between. DNA for the CDR3: TGTGCCAGCAGCCCGGACACAAACACTGAAGCTTTCTTT. Its protein product is CASSPDTNTEAFF.

This rearrangement joins TRBV7-2 to TRBJ2-1; no definite D call. Trimming left V 4 bases short and J 7 bases short, with 17 bases between. Germline loops: CDR1 SGHTA, CDR2 FQGNSA. The CDR3 loop spans 15 amino acids. Here the CDR3 reads CASSYDPRVGNEQFF. DNA of the CDR3: TGTGCCAGCAGCTATGACCCCCGGGTGGGTAATGAGCAGTTCTTC.

The rearrangement uses TRBV2 and TRBJ1-2, with TRBD1 as a possible D gene (5 bases). With 1 base removed from V and 4 bases from J, the gap between germline ends came to 7 bases. Germline loops: CDR1 SNHLY, CDR2 FYNNEI. The CDR3 has 13 residues. This CDR3 reads CASSEGGGYGYTF. CDR3 DNA sequence: TGTGCCAGCAGTGAAGGGGGGGGCTATGGCTACACCTTC.

This clone has only one observation. The junction differs from germline at one of its ends, possibly a read error. V and J are TRBV6-5 and TRBJ2-7; TRBD1 matches at 7 bases. From germline, CDR1 is MNHEY and CDR2 SVGAGI. The CDR3 totals 14 residues. This CDR3 is CASRAWGTAYGQYF. The CDR3 DNA sequence: TGTGCCAGCAGGGCATGGGGGACAGCCTACGGGCAGTACTTC.

In nucleotides, the CDR3 is TGCGCCAGCAGCCAAGATGCGGGTGAGCAGTACTTC. Translation: CASSQDAGEQYF. The chain uses TRBV4-3 and TRBJ2-7; TRBD2 is a possible D gene (5 bases). Germline V gives CDR1 LGHNA, CDR2 YSLEER. CDR3 length equals 12 residues. Trimming stripped 0 bases from V and 7 bases from J, with 7 bases between.

As regards this clone: The sample carries other DNA sequences with the same CDR3. This chain joins TRBV6-4 and TRBJ2-3; TRBD1 matches 9 bases. The CDR3 contains 14 residues. The trim removed 8 bases at V and 5 bases at J, leaving 8 bases unmatched. Per the germline V gene, CDR1 is MRHNA and CDR2 is SNTAGT. CDR3 DNA sequence: TGTGCCAGCTCCACAGGGGGCTTTGGAGATACGCAGTATTTT. Amino acids: CASSTGGFGDTQYF.

Here the CDR3 reads CASSQRLAGKNIQYF. Written as DNA, the CDR3 is TGCGCCAGCAGCCAAAGGCTAGCGGGAAAAAACATTCAGTACTTC. The gene calls are TRBV4-3 and TRBJ2-4; TRBD2 matches 9 bases. Germline CDR1 reads LGHNA; CDR2 reads YSLEER. The CDR3 loop spans 15 amino acids. V was clipped by 2 bases and J by 4 bases; unmatched bases: 3.

This chain connects TRBV7-9 to TRBJ1-2, with D hard to call. The CDR3 consists of 16 residues. Germline V gives CDR1 SEHNR, CDR2 FQNEAQ (reference sequence). With 5 bases removed from V and 1 base from J, the gap between germline ends came to 17 bases. The CDR3: CASSLPSSELNYGYTF. The CDR3 region has the DNA TGTGCCAGCAGCCTGCCCTCTTCGGAGCTTAACTATGGCTACACCTTC. Combining the CDR3 with reference TRBV7-9 and TRBJ1-2 gives the whole variable domain DTGVSQNPRHKITKRGQNVTFRCDPISEHNRLYWYRQTLGQGPEFLTYFQNEAQLEKSRLLSDRFSAERPKGSFSTLEIQRTEQGDSAMYLCASSLPSSELNYGYTFGSGTRLTVV.

V is TRBV28 and J is TRBJ2-7; a possible D gene is TRBD2 (6 bases). V was trimmed by 6 bases and J by 6 bases, leaving 12 bases between them. The CDR3 is made up of 12 amino acids. Per germline, CDR1 MDHEN and CDR2 SYDVKM. This CDR3 is CASSRGGFEQYF. CDR3 DNA: TGTGCCAGCAGCAGAGGAGGGTTCGAGCAGTACTTC. Looking up the rest from reference TRBV28 and TRBJ2-7 gives the full variable domain: DVKVTQSSRYLVKRTGEKVFLECVQDMDHENMFWYRQDPGLGLRLIYFSYDVKMKEKGDIPEGYSVSREKKERFSLILESASTNQTSMYLCASSRGGFEQYFGPGTRLTVT.

The J gene is TRBJ2-1, the V gene TRBV29-1, with a possible D match to TRBD2 (5 bases). Trimming took 4 bases from V and 10 from J, leaving 20 bases between them. Germline values: CDR1 SQVTM, CDR2 ANQGSEA. The CDR3 consists of 14 residues. The CDR3 region is CSVVVSARSREQFF. The CDR3 nucleotides read TGCAGCGTTGTTGTTAGCGCGAGATCGCGGGAGCAGTTCTTC.

This chain joins TRBV9 and TRBJ2-3, with D perhaps matching TRBD2 (5 bases). V was cut by 4 bases and J by 1 base, with 16 bases left in between. Germline CDR1 reads SGDLS; CDR2 reads YYNGEE. The CDR3 is 16 amino acids. CDR3 DNA: TGTGCCAGCAGCCCAGCGGTAGGTAGGGGCACAGATACGCAGTATTTT. This encodes CASSPAVGRGTDTQYF.

The gene calls are TRBV11-3 and TRBJ2-3; 10 bases are shared with TRBD2. V lost 5 bases to trimming and J lost 2 bases; unmatched junction nucleotides: 7. The CDR3 is 16 residues long. Germline values: CDR1 SGHNT, CDR2 YENEEA. This CDR3 reads CASSPGTSDHTDTQYF. DNA for the CDR3: TGTGCCAGCAGCCCAGGGACTAGCGACCACACAGATACGCAGTATTTT. The whole variable domain, remainder taken from reference TRBV11-3 and TRBJ2-3, is EAGVVQSPRYKIIEKKQPVAFWCNPISGHNTLYWYLQNLGQGPELLIRYENEEAVDDSQLPKDRFSAERLKGVDSTLKIQPAELGDSAVYLCASSPGTSDHTDTQYFGPGTRLTVL.

The chain has TRBV9 and TRBJ2-5; 7 bases align to TRBD2. CDR1 SGDLS and CDR2 YYNGEE come from the germline V gene. This CDR3 contains 15 residues. V shed 0 bases and J 5 bases; nucleotides not matched to a gene: 7. The CDR3 region is CASSVVAGEVETQYF. The CDR3 DNA reads TGTGCCAGCAGCGTAGTGGCGGGAGAAGTTGAGACCCAGTACTTC.

The chain couples TRBV4-2 to TRBJ1-1; a weak D match, TRBD1 (5 bases). Germline loops: CDR1 LGHNA, CDR2 YNFKEQ. Trimming removed 8 bases at V and 1 base at J, with 11 bases between. This CDR3 has 13 amino acids. CDR3: CASRIRENTEAFF. The CDR3 nucleotides read TGTGCCAGCCGTATCAGGGAGAACACTGAAGCTTTCTTT.

J is TRBJ2-1 and V is TRBV15; 12 bases are a match to TRBD2. V gave up 1 base and J gave up 4 bases; unmatched junction bases: 5. The germline gives CDR1 LNHNV, CDR2 YYDKDF (reference sequence). The CDR3 is 17 amino acids. The CDR3: CATSRALAGGPYNEQFF. The CDR3 nucleotides read TGTGCCACCAGCAGAGCGCTAGCGGGAGGGCCGTACAATGAGCAGTTCTTC.

By sample share, this clone is medium-sized. This chain connects TRBV9 to TRBJ1-1; a possible D gene is TRBD1 (6 bases). The CDR3 is 15 residues long. Germline V CDR1 and CDR2: SGDLS, YYNGEE. Between the trimmed V and J ends, which lost 4 bases and 1 base, there was a span of 14 bases. The chain's CDR3 is CASSPPRGGNTEAFF. The DNA of the CDR3 is TGTGCCAGCAGCCCTCCGAGAGGGGGGAACACTGAAGCTTTCTTT.

V gene TRBV14 combines with J gene TRBJ2-1; TRBD2 aligns across 8 bases. CDR3 length: 16 amino acids. The germline V gene has CDR1 SGHDN and CDR2 FVKESK. V shed 6 bases and J 6 bases; nucleotides not matched to a gene: 13. CDR3 nucleotides: TGTGCCAGCAGGCCAACGGGAGGGCCGGTTCCCAATGAGCAGTTCTTC. Translated, it gives CASRPTGGPVPNEQFF.

CDR3 residues: CATALGSYNEQFF. The CDR3 coding sequence is TGTGCCACCGCACTGGGGTCCTACAATGAGCAGTTCTTC. The chain is built from TRBV27 and TRBJ2-1; D gene unclear. This CDR3 spans 13 amino acids. V dropped 10 bases and J dropped 1 base, with 11 bases sitting between them. The germline gives CDR1 MNHEY, CDR2 SMNVEV (reference sequence).

This chain links TRBV6-1 with TRBJ2-6; D gene uncertain. Trimming left V 3 bases short and J 0 bases short, with 6 bases between. The germline V gene has CDR1 MNHNS and CDR2 SASEGT. The CDR3 runs to 15 residues. CDR3 DNA sequence: TGTGCCAGCAGTGACTTGTTCTCTGGGGCCAACGTCCTGACTTTC. Translating it yields CASSDLFSGANVLTF.

The chain carries TRBV7-9 and TRBJ2-7, with D possibly TRBD2 on 6 matching bases. The germline CDR1 and CDR2 sequences are SEHNR and FQNEAQ (reference sequence). This CDR3 is 14 amino acids long. The ends were cut back, 3 bases at V and 3 bases at J, with 12 bases in the middle. CDR3 protein: CASSLNGRDYEQYF. CDR3 in DNA: TGTGCCAGCAGCTTGAACGGGCGGGACTACGAGCAGTACTTC.

The V gene is TRBV7-9, the J gene TRBJ1-5; D remains unclear. The V gene lost 5 bases and the J gene lost 0 bases, with 8 bases spanning the gap. This CDR3 has 14 amino acids. Germline V CDR1 and CDR2: SEHNR, FQNEAQ (reference sequence). The CDR3 loop is CASSPVSSNQPQHF. The CDR3 DNA follows: TGTGCCAGCAGCCCCGTTTCTAGCAATCAGCCCCAGCATTTT.

This clone was found a few times. The chain joins TRBV28 to TRBJ2-7, with a tentative D call TRBD1 (5 bases). Germline CDR1 and CDR2: MDHEN and SYDVKM. V lost 2 bases and J lost 3, with 11 bases in between. There are 14 residues in the CDR3. CDR3 region: CASSLRVGVYEQYF. For the CDR3, the DNA is TGTGCCAGCAGTTTAAGGGTAGGGGTCTACGAGCAGTACTTC.

The chain uses TRBV9 and TRBJ1-1; TRBD1 is a possible D gene (5 bases). The CDR3 runs 12 residues. The germline V gene has CDR1 SGDLS and CDR2 YYNGEE. Trimming removed 6 bases from V and 11 bases from J, with 17 bases in between. The CDR3 DNA reads TGTGCCAGCATCGGCGATAGGGGTGAGGCTTTCTTT. Its translation is CASIGDRGEAFF. Full variable domain (missing parts from reference TRBV9 and TRBJ1-1): DSGVTQTPKHLITATGQRVTLRCSPRSGDLSVYWYQQSLDQGLQFLIQYYNGEERAKGNILERFSAQQFPDLHSELNLSSLELGDSALYFCASIGDRGEAFFGQGTRLTVV.

V usage is TRBV1 and J usage is TRBJ2-5; TRBD2 is the table's D call and was not checked against the DNA. TRBV1 is a pseudogene segment. The CDR3 is 18 amino acids. The CDR3 DNA is TGCACCAGCAGCCAAAGGGGACTAGCGGTTCTGTACCAAGAGACCCAGTACTTC. Amino acids: CTSSQRGLAVLYQETQYF.

The V call is TRBV28, the J call TRBJ2-3, with D perhaps TRBD2 (6 bases). The CDR3 covers 14 residues. Germline lookup yields CDR1 MDHEN and CDR2 SYDVKM. V shed 4 bases and J shed 4 bases, with 12 bases lying between them. The chain's CDR3 is CASSSSGFSDTQYF. Written as DNA, the CDR3 is TGTGCCAGCAGTTCAAGCGGGTTTTCAGATACGCAGTATTTT.

The chain recombines TRBV4-1 with TRBJ1-4, with 7 bases identical to TRBD1. The V and J ends lost 4 bases and 5 bases, in that order; junction bases with no gene match: 13. CDR1 MGHRA and CDR2 YSYEKL come from the germline V gene. The CDR3 sequence is 17 residues long. In DNA form, the CDR3 reads TGCGCCAGCAGCCCAACCGGACCTGGGACAGTCAATGAAAAACTGTTTTTT. Its translation is CASSPTGPGTVNEKLFF.

CDR3 in DNA: TGTGCCAGCAGTCACCCCGCCTCTCGGTGGCGGTTAGACGAGCAGTACTTC. Its protein product is CASSHPASRWRLDEQYF. The rearrangement links TRBV27 to TRBJ2-7; D gene unclear. This CDR3 region has 17 residues. Germline V gene data show CDR1 as MNHEY and CDR2 as SMNVEV (reference sequence). Trimming stripped 5 bases from V and 5 bases from J, with 25 bases between.

The rearrangement links TRBV27 to TRBJ2-1, with 10 bases lining up with TRBD2. V trimming: 2 bases; J trimming: 2 bases; junction bases outside the gene matches: 3. The germline CDR1 and CDR2 sequences are MNHEY and SMNVEV (reference sequence). This CDR3 contains 16 residues. The CDR3 nucleotides are TGTGCCAGCAGTTTAGCCGGGACTAGCGCCTACAATGAGCAGTTCTTC. Its protein product is CASSLAGTSAYNEQFF.

CDR3 residues: CASSLGNTEAFF. The DNA of the CDR3 is TGTGCCAGTAGTCTGGGGAACACTGAAGCTTTCTTT. V and J are TRBV19 and TRBJ1-1, with D unresolved. The CDR3 spans 12 residues. The germline gives CDR1 LNHDA, CDR2 SQIVND (reference sequence). V was cut by 5 bases and J by 1 base, with 5 bases left in between.